Shown below are 14 T cell receptor beta chains from a single sample sequenced in a study of CD8+ T cells in alopecia areata. cDNA prepared by RNA extraction and subsequent reverse transcription served as the template for sequencing. Generated by immunoSEQ multiplex PCR, the TCRdb table keeps only in-frame clones and is missing some. The sample has tens of thousands of clones, roughly 51% seen once. Sequencing used NKG2D-high CD8+ T cells sorted from blood. The source is a human donor with alopecia areata.

The gene calls are TRBV30 and TRBJ2-1; TRBD2 matches at 8 bases. The CDR3 covers 17 residues. V was clipped by 4 bases and J by 5 bases; unmatched bases: 16. The germline V gene has CDR1 GTSNPN and CDR2 SVGIG (reference sequence). CDR3 nucleotides: TGTGCCTGGATGTTCGGTTTCGGCCTAGCGGGCAACAATGAGCAGTTCTTC. Protein product: CAWMFGFGLAGNNEQFF.

The V and J genes are TRBV5-6 and TRBJ2-7; D unresolved. The germline V gene has CDR1 SGHDT and CDR2 YYEEEE. The V end was cut by 2 bases, the J end by 4 bases, with 4 bases between. This CDR3 is 11 amino acids long. The CDR3 here is CASSFGYEQYF. CDR3 bases: TGTGCCAGCAGCTTTGGGTACGAGCAGTACTTC. The variable domain in full, completed from reference TRBV5-6 and TRBJ2-7, reads DAGVTQSPTHLIKTRGQQVTLRCSPKSGHDTVSWYQQALGQGPQFIFQYYEEEERQRGNFPDRFSGHQFPNYSSELNVNALLLGDSALYLCASSFGYEQYFGPGTRLTVT.

This clone occurred a few times. The gene calls are TRBV19 and TRBJ2-2; the match to TRBD1 covers 9 bases. Per germline, CDR1 LNHDA and CDR2 SQIVND (reference sequence). Losses at the gene ends were 3 bases for V and 5 bases for J; bases not matched to a gene: 7. There are 16 residues in the CDR3. The CDR3 DNA is TGTGCCAGTAGTATTGGGACAGGGCTTCTAACCGGGGAGCTGTTTTTT. Translating it yields CASSIGTGLLTGELFF. Supplemented by reference TRBV19 and TRBJ2-2, the full variable domain reads DGGITQSPKYLFRKEGQNVTLSCEQNLNHDAMYWYRQDPGQGLRLIYYSQIVNDFQKGDIAEGYSVSREKKESFPLTVTSAQKNPTAFYLCASSIGTGLLTGELFFGEGSRLTVL.

The chain carries TRBV28 and TRBJ2-5; 11 bases are a match to TRBD2. The J segment lost 5 bases and the V segment lost 5 bases, leaving 10 bases of the junction unmatched. Germline V lookup: CDR1 MDHEN, CDR2 SYDVKM. This CDR3 has 16 amino acids. CDR3 sequence reads: CASSRSLAGVGETQYF. CDR3 nucleotides: TGTGCCAGCAGTCGATCACTAGCGGGGGTAGGCGAGACCCAGTACTTC. The full variable domain, completed using reference TRBV28 and TRBJ2-5, is DVKVTQSSRYLVKRTGEKVFLECVQDMDHENMFWYRQDPGLGLRLIYFSYDVKMKEKGDIPEGYSVSREKKERFSLILESASTNQTSMYLCASSRSLAGVGETQYFGPGTRLLVL.

V usage is TRBV29-1 and J usage is TRBJ2-2, with D hard to call. CDR3 length equals 13 residues. V dropped 6 bases and J dropped 5 bases, with 13 bases sitting between them. CDR1 is SQVTM and CDR2 is ANQGSEA in the germline V gene. The CDR3 DNA reads as TGCAGCGTCGCAGTAGGAAATACCGGGGAGCTGTTTTTT. Its protein is CSVAVGNTGELFF.

The genes are TRBV30 and TRBJ2-1, with D unclear. The CDR3 contains 14 residues. Trimming shortened V by 3 bases and J by 0 bases, and 9 bases separated the two germline ends. Germline V gives CDR1 GTSNPN, CDR2 SVGIG (reference sequence). For the CDR3, the DNA is TGTGCCTGGAGGGTAAGGAGCTCCTACAATGAGCAGTTCTTC. Amino acids: CAWRVRSSYNEQFF.

The rearrangement uses TRBV7-9 and TRBJ2-3; D remains ambiguous. V was shortened by 1 base and J by 1 base, with 12 bases between the two germline ends. CDR3 length: 16 residues. The germline gives CDR1 SEHNR, CDR2 FQNEAQ (reference sequence). The CDR3 DNA reads TGTGCCAGCAGCTTAGGGCTCGTCCTGGGCACAGATACGCAGTATTTT. Translating it yields CASSLGLVLGTDTQYF.

The rearrangement links TRBV14 to TRBJ2-3; the D call may be TRBD1 or TRBD2 (5 bases each). Trimming took off 0 bases at V and 2 bases at J, with 18 bases between the two ends. This CDR3 has 18 residues. Germline CDR1 reads SGHDN; CDR2 reads FVKESK. CDR3 loop: CASSQDRGGDSPTDTQYF. DNA of the CDR3: TGTGCCAGCAGCCAAGATCGTGGGGGAGACAGCCCCACAGATACGCAGTATTTT. The variable domain in full, completed from reference TRBV14 and TRBJ2-3, reads EAGVTQFPSHSVIEKGQTVTLRCDPISGHDNLYWYRRVMGKEIKFLLHFVKESKQDESGMPNNRFLAERTGGTYSTLKVQPAELEDSGVYFCASSQDRGGDSPTDTQYFGPGTRLTVL.

This clone was detected once. The chain uses TRBV5-4 and TRBJ2-5; perhaps TRBD2 as D (5 bases). CDR1 is SGHNT, CDR2 YYREEE, per germline (reference sequence). Trimming removed 7 bases at V and 4 bases at J, with 14 bases between. This CDR3 has 13 residues. In nucleotides, the CDR3 is TGTGCCAGCGCCGGCACCCGGGGAGAGACCCAGTACTTC. Amino acids: CASAGTRGETQYF.

The chain links TRBV11-3 to TRBJ2-7; 7 nucleotides line up with TRBD1. The V gene's germline CDR1 is SGHNT and CDR2 YENEEA. The CDR3 consists of 14 residues. V lost 4 bases to trimming and J lost 4 bases; unmatched junction nucleotides: 7. As DNA, the CDR3 is TGTGCCAGCAGCTCCCCCGGGACAGAGTACGAGCAGTACTTC. It encodes CASSSPGTEYEQYF.

Comment on this clone: In the same sample, other DNA sequences code for this CDR3. The chain uses TRBV29-1 and TRBJ1-1; tentative D call: TRBD1 (5 bases). This CDR3 contains 12 residues. V lost 4 bases and J 2 bases, leaving 8 bases between the germline ends. Germline V gives CDR1 SQVTM, CDR2 ANQGSEA. This CDR3 is CSVVGGNTEAFF. The CDR3 region has the DNA TGCAGCGTTGTGGGGGGTAACACTGAAGCTTTCTTT.

The rearrangement joins TRBV29-1 to TRBJ2-2; no reliable D call. V was clipped by 6 bases and J by 5 bases, with 10 bases between them. Germline V gene sequence: CDR1 SQVTM, CDR2 ANQGSEA. The CDR3 contains 12 residues. CDR3 in DNA: TGCAGCGTCCAAGTAGGGACCGGGGAGCTGTTTTTT. This encodes CSVQVGTGELFF.

The chain carries TRBV5-4 and TRBJ2-5; TRBD1 might be the D (7 bases). Germline loops: CDR1 SGHNT, CDR2 YYREEE (reference sequence). The CDR3 loop spans 14 amino acids. With 1 base removed from V and 5 bases from J, the gap between germline ends came to 12 bases. This CDR3 reads CASSLLEGAETQYF. The CDR3 nucleotides are TGTGCCAGCAGCTTGTTGGAGGGGGCGGAGACCCAGTACTTC.

A single count supports this clone. The V gene is TRBV9, the J gene TRBJ1-5; D not resolved. There are 13 residues in the CDR3. V lost 0 bases and J 2 bases, leaving 3 bases between the germline ends. Germline V gives CDR1 SGDLS, CDR2 YYNGEE. The CDR3 nucleotides are TGTGCCAGCAGCGTAGCTGGCAATCAGCCCCAGCATTTT. It codes for CASSVAGNQPQHF.